This is a list of T cell receptor beta chains from one sample in a study of T cells in Graves' hyperthyroidism and ophthalmopathy. TCRdb processed the multiplex PCR reads anew with MiXCR; each CDR3 protein has one entry. The table includes about 840,000 distinct CDR3 sequences, 38% detected once. The sample consisted of blood. Receptors were obtained from a man between 18 and 35 years old with Graves' hyperthyroidism. The CDR3 runs from the conserved cysteine through the conserved F or W. The D gene is left open where the match is weak. A clone size is listed for some rows: how often the clone was seen (once, few, many), or a class if it is expanded.

abundance,d_gene,j_gene,v_gene,CDR3aa,CDR3nt
many,TRBD1,TRBJ1-1,TRBV7-9,CASSPRTGNTEAFF,TGTGCCAGCAGCCCCCGGACAGGGAACACTGAAGCTTTCTTT
once,-,TRBJ1-4,TRBV2,CASSLGSRTGKLFF,TGTGCCAGCAGTTTAGGATCCCGGACGGGAAAACTGTTTTTT
-,TRBD2,TRBJ2-7,TRBV5-6,CASSLGQRGSYEQYF,TGTGCCAGCAGCTTGGGCCAGCGGGGGTCCTACGAGCAGTACTTC
-,-,TRBJ1-4,TRBV5-4,CASSDKSTNEKLFF,TGTGCCAGCAGCGACAAGTCAACTAATGAAAAACTGTTTTTT
-,-,TRBJ1-6,TRBV9,CASSSGVTTYNSPLHF,TGTGCCAGCAGCTCAGGGGTCACCACCTATAATTCACCCCTCCACTTT
many,-,TRBJ2-7,TRBV20-1,CSARTELDEQYF,TGCAGTGCGAGGACGGAATTGGACGAGCAGTACTTC
-,-,TRBJ2-1,TRBV29-1,CSGSRAEWEQFF,TGCAGCGGTTCAAGGGCCGAATGGGAGCAGTTCTTC
many,-,TRBJ2-5,TRBV2,CARSGTQETQYF,TGTGCCCGCAGTGGGACCCAAGAGACCCAGTACTTC
many,TRBD1,TRBJ1-2,TRBV7-9,CASSLGGGGEYRGYTF,TGTGCCAGCAGCCTAGGTGGAGGGGGCGAATATCGTGGCTACACCTTC
many,-,TRBJ1-1,TRBV20-1,CSVGEYMNTEAFF,TGCAGTGTCGGCGAGTACATGAACACTGAAGCTTTCTTT
many,-,TRBJ1-5,TRBV7-2,CASSSGGQGNQPQHF,TGTGCCAGCAGCTCCGGAGGGCAGGGGAATCAGCCCCAGCATTTT
few,-,TRBJ2-5,TRBV19,CASSIAREETQYF,TGTGCCAGTAGTATTGCTAGGGAAGAGACCCAGTACTTC
-,-,TRBJ1-2,TRBV7-9,CAGSLNYGGGYGYTF,TGTGCCGGCAGCTTGAACTACGGCGGAGGCTATGGCTACACCTTC
many,-,TRBJ1-1,TRBV5-1,CASSFTGTNTEAFF,TGCGCCAGCAGCTTTACGGGCACGAACACTGAAGCTTTCTTT
-,TRBD1,TRBJ2-2,TRBV10-2,CASGWWTGGTGELFF,TGTGCTAGTGGTTGGTGGACAGGGGGCACCGGGGAGCTGTTTTTT
many,-,TRBJ1-1,TRBV7-2,CASSAYIPEAFF,TGTGCCAGCAGCGCGTACATACCTGAAGCTTTCTTT
many,TRBD2,TRBJ2-7,TRBV10-3,CAISGGGTSGLEQYF,TGTGCCATCAGCGGGGGCGGGACTAGCGGCCTCGAGCAGTACTTC
few,-,TRBJ1-1,TRBV5-1,CASSLLMGNTEAFF,TGCGCCAGCAGCCTCCTAATGGGGAACACTGAAGCTTTCTTT
few,-,TRBJ1-1,TRBV20-1,CSASVRGNTEAFF,TGCAGTGCTAGCGTCAGGGGAAACACTGAAGCTTTCTTT
many,TRBD1,TRBJ1-2,TRBV15,CATSRYTGGLDGYTF,TGTGCCACCAGCAGATATACAGGGGGTCTCGATGGCTACACCTTC
once,-,TRBJ1-5,TRBV10-2,CASSRGGGSQPQHF,TGCGCCAGCAGCCGAGGAGGGGGGAGTCAGCCCCAGCATTTT
-,-,TRBJ1-5,TRBV12-3/TRBV12-4,CASSFGSYNQPQHF,TGTGCCAGCAGTTTTGGATCTTATAATCAGCCCCAGCATTTT
-,-,TRBJ1-5,TRBV24-1,CATSSYGQSSNQPQHF,TGTGCCACCAGCAGTTACGGGCAGTCTAGCAATCAGCCCCAGCATTTT
-,TRBD1,TRBJ2-5,TRBV4-2,CASSRDSLDRGGETQYF,TGTGCCAGCAGTCGAGACAGCTTGGACAGGGGCGGCGAGACCCAGTACTTC
-,TRBD1,TRBJ1-2,TRBV29-1,CSVDSPGGGYYGYTF,TGCAGCGTTGATTCGCCAGGAGGGGGCTACTATGGCTACACCTTC
-,TRBD2,TRBJ2-6,TRBV6-1,CASSGEAGGPRVLTF,TGTGCCAGCAGTGGAGAGGCGGGGGGCCCCAGGGTCCTGACTTTC
-,-,TRBJ1-2,TRBV2,CASSEGGVDYGYTF,TGTGCCAGCAGTGAAGGAGGGGTGGATTATGGCTACACCTTC
few,TRBD1,TRBJ2-2,TRBV20-1,CSASPGQLFTGELFF,TGCAGTGCTTCACCGGGACAGCTATTCACCGGGGAGCTGTTTTTT